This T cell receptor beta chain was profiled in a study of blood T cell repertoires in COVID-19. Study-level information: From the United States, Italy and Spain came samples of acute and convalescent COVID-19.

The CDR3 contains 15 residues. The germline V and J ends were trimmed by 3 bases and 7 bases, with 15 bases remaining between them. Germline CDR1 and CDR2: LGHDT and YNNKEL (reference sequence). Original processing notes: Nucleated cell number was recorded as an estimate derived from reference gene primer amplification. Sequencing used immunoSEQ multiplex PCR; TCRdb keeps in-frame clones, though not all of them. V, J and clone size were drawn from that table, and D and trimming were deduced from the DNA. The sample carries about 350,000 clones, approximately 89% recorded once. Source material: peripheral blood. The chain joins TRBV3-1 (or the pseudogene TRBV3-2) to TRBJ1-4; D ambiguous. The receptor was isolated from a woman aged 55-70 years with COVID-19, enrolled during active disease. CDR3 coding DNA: TGTGCCAGCAGCCATTACGTCGGGGTCGGTGAAAAACTGTTTTTT. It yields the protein CASSHYVGVGEKLFF.